These 12 T cell receptor beta chains were sequenced from one sample in a study of blood T cell repertoires in COVID-19 (TCRdb year 2020). The library was obtained by the immunoSEQ multiplex PCR assay. The clones in this table, taken by TCRdb from immuneACCESS, are in-frame only. Not every clone is retained; where verified, under half of the shortfall comes from an unresolved V gene, and the cause of the rest is unknown. Across this sample there are 300,000 to 350,000 clones, with about nine tenths seen only once. Together, the top ten hold approximately 2.4% of the sample. The specimen was peripheral blood. The receptors were gathered from a man younger than 35 with active or convalescent COVID-19.

The V gene is TRBV18, the J gene TRBJ2-7, with TRBD2 matching over 7 bases. This CDR3 has 15 residues. Losses at the gene ends were 0 bases for V and 4 bases for J; bases not matched to a gene: 6. From germline, CDR1 is KGHSH and CDR2 LQKENI. CDR3 bases: TGTGCCAGCTCACCACCTCGGGCTAGCGGATACGAGCAGTACTTC. Translating gives CASSPPRASGYEQYF.

This clone was seen a few times. The chain combines TRBV5-1 with TRBJ1-1, with 10 bases aligning to TRBD1. The ends lost 5 bases at V and 2 bases at J; junction bases unmatched: 12. The CDR3 is made up of 17 amino acids. Germline V lookup: CDR1 SGHRS, CDR2 YFSETQ. As DNA, the CDR3 is TGCGCCAGCAGACCGGACAGGGGGTCCACCCGAAACACTGAAGCTTTCTTT. The encoded protein is CASRPDRGSTRNTEAFF.

This clone has more than one count but fewer than ten. J is TRBJ2-5 and V is TRBV29-1; 13 nucleotides match TRBD2. From germline, CDR1 is SQVTM and CDR2 ANQGSEA. The CDR3 spans 15 residues. The trim removed 8 bases at V and 1 base at J, leaving 7 bases unmatched. CDR3 bases: TGCAGCTTTCCGGGACTAGCGGGATCCCAAGAGACCCAGTACTTC. It is translated as CSFPGLAGSQETQYF.

The V call is TRBV7-6, the J call TRBJ2-2, with 7 positions matching TRBD1. Unmatched junction bases numbered 19, after V lost 4 bases and J lost 2 bases. CDR3 length equals 20 residues. Germline-derived CDR1 and CDR2 are SGHVS and FNYEAQ. CDR3 in DNA: TGTGCCAGCAGCTCCCGGACAGGCCCTAAAGCTGGTTATAACACCGGGGAGCTGTTTTTT. It translates to CASSSRTGPKAGYNTGELFF.

Here the CDR3 reads CASSLAGDRGTEAFF. CDR3 sequence (DNA): TGTGCCAGCAGCTTAGCGGGGGACAGGGGTACTGAAGCTTTCTTT. The chain couples TRBV7-3 to TRBJ1-1; the match to TRBD1 covers 10 bases. Germline loops: CDR1 SGHTA, CDR2 FQGTGA. Trimming removed 2 bases from V and 5 bases from J; junction bases left unmatched: 5. This CDR3 contains 15 residues.

This clone was recorded a few times. The chain uses TRBV2 and TRBJ1-3, with D unresolved. Germline V lookup: CDR1 SNHLY, CDR2 FYNNEI. This CDR3 has 17 amino acids. The V gene lost 4 bases and the J gene lost 0 bases, with 16 bases spanning the gap. CDR3 in amino acids: CASSVFQAGDSGNTIYF. For the CDR3, the DNA is TGTGCCAGCAGTGTTTTTCAGGCAGGCGACTCTGGAAACACCATATATTTT.

V gene TRBV5-1 combines with J gene TRBJ1-1, with D unresolved. Germline V lookup: CDR1 SGHRS, CDR2 YFSETQ. The CDR3 has 14 residues. With 4 bases removed from V and 1 base from J, the gap between germline ends came to 11 bases. The CDR3 nucleotides read TGCGCCAGCAGCATAGAGGTCTCGAACACTGAAGCTTTCTTT. It is translated as CASSIEVSNTEAFF.

This chain links TRBV6-6 with TRBJ2-1; 13 bases match TRBD2. CDR1 and CDR2 (germline): MNHNY, SVGAGI (reference sequence). Unmatched junction bases numbered 4, after V lost 5 bases and J lost 9 bases. CDR3 length: 14 residues. In DNA, the CDR3 is TGTGCCAGCAGTGGACTAGCGGGAGCCGTTGAGCAGTTCTTC. Its protein is CASSGLAGAVEQFF.

CDR3 bases: TGTGCCAGCAGCGCACAGGGCTATACGCAGTATTTT. Translated, it gives CASSAQGYTQYF. The J gene is TRBJ2-3, the V gene TRBV5-4; TRBD1 is a possible D gene (6 bases). CDR1 is SGHNT and CDR2 is YYREEE in the germline V gene (reference sequence). The CDR3 is made up of 12 amino acids. The V gene lost 4 bases and the J gene lost 7 bases, with 10 bases spanning the gap.

V is TRBV29-1 and J is TRBJ1-1; possible D gene TRBD1, 6 bases. Germline V CDR1 and CDR2: SQVTM, ANQGSEA. This CDR3 comprises 12 residues. V was trimmed by 7 bases and J by 11 bases, leaving 20 bases between them. CDR3 sequence: CSGLQGISSAFF. In DNA, the CDR3 is TGCAGCGGATTACAGGGCATATCTAGTGCTTTCTTT. The variable domain in full, completed from reference TRBV29-1 and TRBJ1-1, reads SAVISQKPSRDICQRGTSLTIQCQVDSQVTMMFWYRQQPGQSLTLIATANQGSEATYESGFVIDKFPISRPNLTFSTLTVSNMSPEDSSIYLCSGLQGISSAFFGQGTRLTVV.

The J gene is TRBJ2-1, the V gene TRBV11-2, with D perhaps TRBD1 (6 bases). The CDR3 runs to 15 residues. The germline V gene has CDR1 SGHAT and CDR2 FQNNGV. Trimming removed 2 bases at V and 2 bases at J, with 10 bases between. Here the CDR3 DNA reads TGTGCCAGCAGCTTACTTGCAGGGGCCTACAATGAGCAGTTCTTC. Translating gives CASSLLAGAYNEQFF. Based on the CDR3 plus reference TRBV11-2 and TRBJ2-1, the full variable domain is EAGVAQSPRYKIIEKRQSVAFWCNPISGHATLYWYQQILGQGPKLLIQFQNNGVVDDSQLPKDRFSAERLKGVDSTLKIQPAKLEDSAVYLCASSLLAGAYNEQFFGPGTRLTVL.

CDR3 DNA sequence: TGTGCCAGCTCACCACCCGGGGCAGGACAGAAGTATGGCTACACCTTC. Amino acid sequence: CASSPPGAGQKYGYTF. This rearrangement joins TRBV18 to TRBJ1-2; D perhaps matches TRBD1 (6 bases). Germline V gene sequence: CDR1 KGHSH, CDR2 LQKENI. Trimming pared 0 bases from V and 5 bases from J, leaving 16 bases between. The CDR3 totals 16 residues.